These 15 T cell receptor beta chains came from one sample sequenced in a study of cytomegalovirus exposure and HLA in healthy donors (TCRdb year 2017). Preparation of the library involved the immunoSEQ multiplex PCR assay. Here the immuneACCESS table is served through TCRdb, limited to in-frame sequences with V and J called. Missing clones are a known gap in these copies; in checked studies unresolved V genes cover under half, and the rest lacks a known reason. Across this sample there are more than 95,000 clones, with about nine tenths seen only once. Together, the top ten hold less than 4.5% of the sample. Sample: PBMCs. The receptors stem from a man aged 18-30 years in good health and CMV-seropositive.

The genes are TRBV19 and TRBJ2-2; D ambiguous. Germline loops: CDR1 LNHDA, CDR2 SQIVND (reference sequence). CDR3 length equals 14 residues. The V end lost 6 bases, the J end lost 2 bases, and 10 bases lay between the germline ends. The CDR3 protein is CASRYGANTGELFF. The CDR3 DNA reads TGTGCCAGTAGGTACGGAGCTAACACCGGGGAGCTGTTTTTT.

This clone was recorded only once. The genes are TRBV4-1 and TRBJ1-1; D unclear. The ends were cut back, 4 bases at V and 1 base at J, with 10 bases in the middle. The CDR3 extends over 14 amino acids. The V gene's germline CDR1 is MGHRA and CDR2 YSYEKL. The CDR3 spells CASSLGTGNTEAFF. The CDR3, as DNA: TGCGCCAGCAGCCTCGGAACGGGGAACACTGAAGCTTTCTTT.

The CDR3 nucleotides read TGTGCCAGCAGCTTATCCACAGATTACGAGCAGTACTTC. This sequence encodes CASSLSTDYEQYF. This chain uses TRBV11-2 with TRBJ2-7; D not certain. There are 13 residues in the CDR3. Germline V gives CDR1 SGHAT, CDR2 FQNNGV. V was cut by 2 bases and J by 4 bases, with 9 bases left in between.

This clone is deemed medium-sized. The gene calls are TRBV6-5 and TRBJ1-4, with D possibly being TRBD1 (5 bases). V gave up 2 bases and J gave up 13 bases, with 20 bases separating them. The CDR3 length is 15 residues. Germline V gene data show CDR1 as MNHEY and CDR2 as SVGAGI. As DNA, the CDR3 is TGTGCCAGCAGTTACACCCAGGGCCTAGAGTCCCGACTGTTTTTT. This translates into CASSYTQGLESRLFF.

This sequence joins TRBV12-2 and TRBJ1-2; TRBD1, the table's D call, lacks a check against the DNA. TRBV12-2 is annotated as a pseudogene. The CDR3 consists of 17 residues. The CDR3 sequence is CASRLARGLQGKDGYTF. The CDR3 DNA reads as TGTGCAAGTCGCTTAGCGCGGGGTTTACAGGGGAAGGATGGCTACACCTTC.

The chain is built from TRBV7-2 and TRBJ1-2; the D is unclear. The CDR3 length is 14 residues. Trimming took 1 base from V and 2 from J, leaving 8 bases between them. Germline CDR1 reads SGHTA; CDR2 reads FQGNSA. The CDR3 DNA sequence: TGTGCCAGCAGCTTAGGTTCGGTCAACTATGGCTACACCTTC. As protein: CASSLGSVNYGYTF.

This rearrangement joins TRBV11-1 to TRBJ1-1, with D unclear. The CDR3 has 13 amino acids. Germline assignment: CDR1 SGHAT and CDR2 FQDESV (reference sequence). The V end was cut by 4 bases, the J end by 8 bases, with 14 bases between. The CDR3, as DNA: TGTGCCAGCAGCTCCTCGCTGGCTGTGGAAGCTTTCTTT. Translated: CASSSSLAVEAFF.

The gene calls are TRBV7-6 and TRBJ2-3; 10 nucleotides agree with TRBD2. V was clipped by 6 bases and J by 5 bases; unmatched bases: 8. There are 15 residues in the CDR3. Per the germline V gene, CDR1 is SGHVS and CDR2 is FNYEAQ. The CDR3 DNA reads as TGTGCCAGCAGTTATAGCGGGGGGCGGATAGATACGCAGTATTTT. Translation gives CASSYSGGRIDTQYF.

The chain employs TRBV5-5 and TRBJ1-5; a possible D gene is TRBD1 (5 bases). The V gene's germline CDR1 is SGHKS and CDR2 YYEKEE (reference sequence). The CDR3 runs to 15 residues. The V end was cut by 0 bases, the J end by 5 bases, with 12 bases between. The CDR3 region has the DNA TGTGCCAGCAGCTTGGCCGGGCCGGGGGATCAGCCCCAGCATTTT. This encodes CASSLAGPGDQPQHF.

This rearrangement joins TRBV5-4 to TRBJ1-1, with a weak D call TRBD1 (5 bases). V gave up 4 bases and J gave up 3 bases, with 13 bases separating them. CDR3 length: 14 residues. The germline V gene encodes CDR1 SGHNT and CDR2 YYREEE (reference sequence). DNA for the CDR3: TGTGCCAGCAGCGCTCATCAACAGGACACTGAAGCTTTCTTT. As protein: CASSAHQQDTEAFF.

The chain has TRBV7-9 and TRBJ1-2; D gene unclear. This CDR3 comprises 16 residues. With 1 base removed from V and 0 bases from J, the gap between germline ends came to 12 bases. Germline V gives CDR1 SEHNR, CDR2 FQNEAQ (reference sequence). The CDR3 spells CASSLGAAGTNYGYTF. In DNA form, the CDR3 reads TGTGCCAGCAGCTTAGGAGCTGCGGGGACTAACTATGGCTACACCTTC. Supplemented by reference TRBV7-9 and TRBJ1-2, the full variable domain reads DTGVSQNPRHKITKRGQNVTFRCDPISEHNRLYWYRQTLGQGPEFLTYFQNEAQLEKSRLLSDRFSAERPKGSFSTLEIQRTEQGDSAMYLCASSLGAAGTNYGYTFGSGTRLTVV.

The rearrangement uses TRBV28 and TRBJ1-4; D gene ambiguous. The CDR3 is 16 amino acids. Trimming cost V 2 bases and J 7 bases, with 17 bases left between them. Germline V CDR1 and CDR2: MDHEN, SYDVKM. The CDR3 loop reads CASSLGEGVGGEKLFF. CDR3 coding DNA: TGTGCCAGCAGTTTAGGAGAGGGCGTAGGAGGTGAAAAACTGTTTTTT.

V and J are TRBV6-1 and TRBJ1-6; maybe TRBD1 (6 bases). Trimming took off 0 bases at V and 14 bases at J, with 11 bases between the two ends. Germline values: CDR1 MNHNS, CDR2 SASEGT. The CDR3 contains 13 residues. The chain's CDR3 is CASSEATGVTLHF. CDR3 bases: TGTGCCAGCAGTGAAGCGACAGGAGTCACCCTCCACTTT.

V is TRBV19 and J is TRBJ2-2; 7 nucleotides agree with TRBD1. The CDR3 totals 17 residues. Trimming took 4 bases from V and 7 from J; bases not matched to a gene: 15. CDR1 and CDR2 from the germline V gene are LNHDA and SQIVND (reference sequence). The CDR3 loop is CASSTPQGLPGDGELFF. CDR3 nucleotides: TGTGCCAGTAGTACACCACAGGGGCTCCCTGGTGACGGGGAGCTGTTTTTT.

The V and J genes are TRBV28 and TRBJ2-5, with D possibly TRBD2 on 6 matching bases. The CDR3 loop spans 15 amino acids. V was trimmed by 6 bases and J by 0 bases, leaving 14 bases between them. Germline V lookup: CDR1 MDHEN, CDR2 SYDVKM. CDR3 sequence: CASSPPREYQETQYF. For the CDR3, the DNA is TGTGCCAGCAGCCCTCCTCGGGAGTACCAAGAGACCCAGTACTTC. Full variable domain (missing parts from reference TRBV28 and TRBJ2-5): DVKVTQSSRYLVKRTGEKVFLECVQDMDHENMFWYRQDPGLGLRLIYFSYDVKMKEKGDIPEGYSVSREKKERFSLILESASTNQTSMYLCASSPPREYQETQYFGPGTRLLVL.